A single sample is the source of the 31 T cell receptor beta chains below, sequenced in a study of CD8 T cells in ankylosing spondylitis. These receptors lack a known antigen. Each CDR3 protein is one row after TCRdb ran MiXCR on the 5' RACE reads. The data hold about 450,000 distinct CDR3 sequences, with roughly 26% observed a single time. Notes on the study in general: The study identified a TCR beta motif of several highly homologous variants that appeared characteristic of ankylosing spondylitis blood.

Specimen: blood, either unsorted or a sorted T cell fraction (not recorded which). The origin of the receptors is a male donor with ankylosing spondylitis.

The chain joins TRBV2 to TRBJ1-4, with no clear D. Germline assignment: CDR1 SNHLY and CDR2 FYNNEI. Between the trimmed V and J ends, which lost 0 bases and 10 bases, there was a span of 12 bases. The CDR3 sequence is 14 residues long. The CDR3 nucleotides read TGTGCCAGCAGTGAAGCAAGAGCCCCGGGAAAACTGTTTTTT. It encodes CASSEARAPGKLFF.

The chain joins TRBV6-2 or TRBV6-3 to TRBJ2-7, with 9 bases aligning to TRBD2. The CDR3 has 15 residues. Germline values: CDR1 MNHEY, CDR2 SVGEGT. Trimming took 4 bases from V and 3 from J; bases not matched to a gene: 7. The CDR3 reads CASSSASGKFYEQYF. As DNA, the CDR3 is TGTGCCAGCAGTTCCGCTAGCGGGAAATTCTACGAGCAGTACTTC.

This clonotype appeared a few times. The chain employs TRBV5-6 and TRBJ2-7; D call uncertain. Trimming cost V 4 bases and J 0 bases, with 8 bases left between them. The CDR3 consists of 13 residues. The germline gives CDR1 SGHDT, CDR2 YYEEEE. CDR3 sequence reads: CASSQVSSYEQYV. The CDR3 region has the DNA TGTGCCAGCAGCCAGGTCTCCTCCTACGAGCAGTACGTC.

The chain is built from TRBV12-3 or TRBV12-4 and TRBJ2-4, with 8 bases aligning to TRBD2. The CDR3 is made up of 19 amino acids. V lost 1 base, J lost 0 bases, and 11 bases stayed unmatched. The CDR3 nucleotides are TGTGCCAGCAGTTTAGGGCGGGTAGCGGGAAGTGCAGCCAAAAACATTCAGTACTTC. Its protein product is CASSLGRVAGSAAKNIQYF.

This clonotype was observed a handful of times. The chain carries TRBV20-1 and TRBJ2-3, with D possibly TRBD1 on 5 matching bases. Germline lookup yields CDR1 DFQATT and CDR2 SNEGSKA (reference sequence). This CDR3 contains 15 residues. Trimming cost V 0 bases and J 1 base, with 11 bases left between them. The CDR3 spells CSARDLGQGTDTQYF. The CDR3 bases are TGCAGTGCTAGAGATCTAGGACAAGGCACAGATACGCAGTATTTT.

The rearrangement links TRBV4-2 to TRBJ2-2, with D possibly being TRBD2 (7 bases). In germline, CDR1 is LGHNA, CDR2 YNFKEQ. This CDR3 has 17 amino acids. Trimming left V 2 bases short and J 3 bases short, with 16 bases between. The CDR3 DNA reads TGTGCCAGCAGCCAACCGAGTGGGGGGGCTGACACCGGGGAGCTGTTTTTT. It codes for CASSQPSGGADTGELFF.

The V call is TRBV20-1, the J call TRBJ1-2; the D gene is possibly TRBD1 (5 bases). This CDR3 is 11 amino acids long. The V gene lost 3 bases and the J gene lost 4 bases, with 6 bases spanning the gap. Germline V gene data show CDR1 as DFQATT and CDR2 as SNEGSKA (reference sequence). CDR3 protein: CSASQGYGYTF. The DNA for the CDR3 is TGCAGTGCTAGCCAGGGCTATGGCTACACCTTC.

The chain couples TRBV7-9 to TRBJ2-2; 8 bases map to TRBD2. Germline V gene sequence: CDR1 SEHNR, CDR2 FQNEAQ (reference sequence). V gave up 1 base and J gave up 6 bases; unmatched junction bases: 7. The CDR3 loop spans 16 amino acids. CDR3 region: CASSLEVVAGPGELFF. The CDR3 DNA reads as TGTGCCAGCAGCTTAGAGGTCGTAGCGGGACCCGGGGAGCTGTTTTTT.

This clonotype has ten or more counts. This chain joins TRBV12-3 or TRBV12-4 and TRBJ2-1; tentative D call: TRBD2 (7 bases). V was cut by 5 bases and J by 2 bases, with 13 bases left in between. The CDR3 runs 15 residues. CDR3 loop: CASSRGEGTYNEQFF. In nucleotides, the CDR3 is TGTGCCAGCAGTAGGGGGGAGGGAACCTACAATGAGCAGTTCTTC.

This clonotype came up a few times. The V gene is TRBV7-2, the J gene TRBJ2-1, with 10 bases that match TRBD2. CDR3 length equals 16 residues. V gave up 3 bases and J gave up 2 bases; unmatched junction bases: 4. The V gene's germline CDR1 is SGHTA and CDR2 FQGNSA. CDR3 coding DNA: TGTGCCAGCAGCTTGAGCGGGAGGGCCCCCTACAATGAGCAGTTCTTC. Residues: CASSLSGRAPYNEQFF.

This clonotype was detected only a few times. The chain employs TRBV12-3 or TRBV12-4 and TRBJ1-2; no firm D call. V lost 4 bases and J 0 bases, leaving 12 bases between the germline ends. This CDR3 region has 15 residues. CDR3 DNA sequence: TGTGCCAGCAGTTCTTTAGAGTTAGCTAACTATGGCTACACCTTC. Protein: CASSSLELANYGYTF.

This rearrangement joins TRBV6-1 to TRBJ1-5; a possible D gene is TRBD1 (6 bases). This CDR3 is built from 15 residues. Looked up from germline, CDR1 is MNHNS and CDR2 is SASEGT. Deletions cut 6 bases from V and 2 bases from J, with 14 bases between. This CDR3 reads CASRRDIEGNQPQHF. CDR3 nucleotide sequence: TGTGCCAGCAGACGGGACATAGAAGGCAATCAGCCCCAGCATTTT.

The V and J genes are TRBV5-6 and TRBJ2-7, with D perhaps matching TRBD2 (6 bases). Germline V gene data show CDR1 as SGHDT and CDR2 as YYEEEE. The CDR3 loop spans 13 amino acids. Trimming left V 3 bases short and J 3 bases short, with 10 bases between. In nucleotides, the CDR3 is TGTGCCAGCAGCTACGGGACTTACTACGAGCAGTACTTC. Its protein is CASSYGTYYEQYF. Full variable domain (missing parts from reference TRBV5-6 and TRBJ2-7): DAGVTQSPTHLIKTRGQQVTLRCSPKSGHDTVSWYQQALGQGPQFIFQYYEEEERQRGNFPDRFSGHQFPNYSSELNVNALLLGDSALYLCASSYGTYYEQYFGPGTRLTVT.

The V and J genes are TRBV19 and TRBJ2-3; 11 nucleotides line up with TRBD2. The CDR3 is made up of 16 amino acids. V gave up 5 bases and J gave up 1 base; unmatched junction bases: 5. Per germline, CDR1 LNHDA and CDR2 SQIVND (reference sequence). For the CDR3, the DNA is TGTGCCAGTAGTCCCGAACTAGCGGGAGGCACAGATACGCAGTATTTT. Translation: CASSPELAGGTDTQYF.

The table lists this clonotype with many counts. The chain recombines TRBV6-4 with TRBJ2-1; tentatively, D is TRBD2 (5 bases). Trimming stripped 6 bases from V and 5 bases from J, with 17 bases between. CDR1 MRHNA and CDR2 SNTAGT come from the germline V gene. This CDR3 is 15 amino acids long. The CDR3 is CASSRDMLHNNEQFF. The CDR3 DNA follows: TGTGCCAGCAGCCGGGATATGCTACACAACAATGAGCAGTTCTTC.

This clonotype was found many times. This chain joins TRBV5-1 and TRBJ1-1; D unresolved. Trimming left V 3 bases short and J 4 bases short, with 7 bases between. The CDR3 has 12 amino acids. Germline assignment: CDR1 SGHRS and CDR2 YFSETQ. This CDR3 reads CASSWIGTEAFF. CDR3 DNA sequence: TGCGCCAGCAGCTGGATTGGCACTGAAGCTTTCTTT. Looking up the rest from reference TRBV5-1 and TRBJ1-1 gives the full variable domain: KAGVTQTPRYLIKTRGQQVTLSCSPISGHRSVSWYQQTPGQGLQFLFEYFSETQRNKGNFPGRFSGRQFSNSRSEMNVSTLELGDSALYLCASSWIGTEAFFGQGTRLTVV.

This clonotype was detected a few times. This chain uses TRBV5-1 with TRBJ2-2; a possible D gene is TRBD2 (6 bases). This CDR3 is built from 16 residues. V lost 4 bases, J lost 0 bases, and 13 bases lay in between. CDR1 is SGHRS and CDR2 is YFSETQ in the germline V gene. The CDR3 sequence: CASSTGRNTNTGELFF. The CDR3 nucleotides read TGCGCCAGCAGCACTGGGAGGAACACGAACACCGGGGAGCTGTTTTTT.

This clonotype was recorded a few times. The rearrangement uses TRBV5-1 and TRBJ1-1, with TRBD1 as a possible D gene (6 bases). Trimming removed 2 bases from V and 1 base from J, with 9 bases in between. The germline V gene has CDR1 SGHRS and CDR2 YFSETQ. The CDR3 extends over 14 amino acids. The CDR3 nucleotides read TGCGCCAGCAGCTTACAGGGTTGGAACACTGAAGCTTTCTTT. Translating it yields CASSLQGWNTEAFF.

This chain joins TRBV3-1 and TRBJ1-5; weak D call: TRBD1 (6 bases). This CDR3 is built from 17 residues. The V end lost 1 base, the J end lost 3 bases, and 16 bases lay between the germline ends. Germline CDR1 and CDR2: LGHDT and YNNKEL (reference sequence). CDR3 loop: CASSQVDRWGINQPQHF. The CDR3 nucleotides are TGTGCCAGCAGCCAAGTCGACAGGTGGGGGATCAATCAGCCCCAGCATTTT.

There are a few counts of this clonotype. This chain joins TRBV20-1 and TRBJ1-4; D is unclear. CDR1 is DFQATT, CDR2 SNEGSKA, per germline (reference sequence). There are 14 residues in the CDR3. Trimming cost V 1 base and J 8 bases, with 14 bases left between them. The CDR3 spells CSARAGSSVEKLFF. The CDR3 coding sequence is TGCAGTGCTAGAGCGGGGTCTTCCGTGGAAAAACTGTTTTTT.

The sample holds a few counts of this clonotype. The chain couples TRBV6-1 to TRBJ1-5; 9 positions agree with TRBD1. CDR1 and CDR2 from the germline V gene are MNHNS and SASEGT. This CDR3 spans 15 amino acids. V was clipped by 4 bases and J by 2 bases; unmatched bases: 3. CDR3 in DNA: TGTGCCAGCAGTGTTAGGACAGGGGGCAATCAGCCCCAGCATTTT. This codes for CASSVRTGGNQPQHF.

This clonotype showed up just a few times. The V call is TRBV24-1, the J call TRBJ2-1, with 8 bases aligning to TRBD2. The V gene's germline CDR1 is KGHDR and CDR2 SFDVKD. Trimming took 10 bases from V and 2 from J; bases not matched to a gene: 3. This CDR3 has 13 amino acids. This CDR3 is CATQTSAYNEQFF. The CDR3 DNA reads as TGTGCCACTCAGACTAGCGCCTACAATGAGCAGTTCTTC.

The V and J genes are TRBV20-1 and TRBJ2-2; no clear D. Germline CDR1 and CDR2: DFQATT and SNEGSKA (reference sequence). The CDR3 runs to 17 residues. Trimming took 0 bases from V and 2 from J, leaving 16 bases between them. CDR3 amino acids: CSAREHHLDTNTGELFF. CDR3 nucleotides: TGCAGTGCTAGAGAGCACCATCTAGACACTAACACCGGGGAGCTGTTTTTT.

This clonotype was seen a few times. The rearrangement links TRBV5-1 to TRBJ2-3; 8 nucleotides line up with TRBD2. The CDR3 is 15 amino acids. Germline loops: CDR1 SGHRS, CDR2 YFSETQ. With 4 bases clipped from V and 3 bases from J, the junction kept 7 bases outside the gene matches. The CDR3 loop is CASSGGLGGTDTQYF. DNA for the CDR3: TGCGCCAGCAGCGGGGGACTAGGTGGTACAGATACGCAGTATTTT.

The V call is TRBV13, the J call TRBJ1-2; TRBD1 aligns across 7 bases. This CDR3 has 13 residues. The trim removed 8 bases at V and 6 bases at J, leaving 9 bases unmatched. CDR1 is PRHDT, CDR2 FYEKMQ, per germline (reference sequence). This chain's CDR3 is CASDQGGMNGYTF. As DNA, the CDR3 is TGTGCCAGCGACCAGGGGGGGATGAATGGCTACACCTTC.

This clonotype was observed a handful of times. This chain connects TRBV12-3 or TRBV12-4 to TRBJ2-5; TRBD1 might be the D (6 bases). Between the trimmed V and J ends, which lost 3 bases and 3 bases, there was a span of 11 bases. The CDR3 consists of 14 residues. As DNA, the CDR3 is TGTGCCAGCAGTTTTAGCAGGGGTGAAGAGACCCAGTACTTC. It is translated as CASSFSRGEETQYF.

This chain uses TRBV10-3 with TRBJ1-1; 12 nucleotides align to TRBD1. V dropped 4 bases and J dropped 3; count of bases not matched to a gene: 3. Germline V gives CDR1 ENHRY, CDR2 SYGVKD. CDR3 length equals 15 residues. The CDR3 bases are TGTGCCATCAGTGCGGGACAGGGGGCTTACACTGAAGCTTTCTTT. Translating it yields CAISAGQGAYTEAFF.

The DNA of the CDR3 is TGTGCCAGCAGCTTAACCCGCGGACTAGCGGCTGACACAGATACGCAGTATTTT. Amino acid sequence: CASSLTRGLAADTDTQYF. This sequence joins TRBV11-1 and TRBJ2-3, with 10 nucleotides matching TRBD2. J lost 2 bases, V lost 2 bases, and 10 bases had no gene match. The V gene's germline CDR1 is SGHAT and CDR2 FQDESV (reference sequence). There are 18 residues in the CDR3.

This clonotype was seen a handful of times. The chain is built from TRBV24-1 and TRBJ2-1; D remains ambiguous. Germline CDR1 and CDR2: KGHDR and SFDVKD. V shed 0 bases and J shed 0 bases, with 8 bases lying between them. This CDR3 has 16 residues. CDR3 coding DNA: TGTGCCACCAGTGATTTGGGGTCCAGCTCCTACAATGAGCAGTTCTTC. This translates into CATSDLGSSSYNEQFF.

The V call is TRBV7-2, the J call TRBJ1-1; 8 bases agree with TRBD1. Germline CDR1 and CDR2: SGHTA and FQGNSA. The trim removed 1 base at V and 5 bases at J, leaving 9 bases unmatched. The CDR3 extends over 16 amino acids. CDR3 DNA: TGTGCCAGCAGCTTAGTACCAGGGGGCGTTGGAACTGAAGCTTTCTTT. Its protein is CASSLVPGGVGTEAFF.

This clonotype appeared once. The V and J genes are TRBV7-2 and TRBJ2-5; D is perhaps TRBD1 (5 bases). Germline V gene sequence: CDR1 SGHTA, CDR2 FQGNSA. CDR3 length equals 16 residues. V lost 0 bases to trimming and J lost 5 bases, with 16 bases between them. The CDR3 sequence is CASSLAWAGHGETQYF. As DNA, the CDR3 is TGTGCCAGCAGCTTAGCGTGGGCAGGACATGGGGAGACCCAGTACTTC.